Presented here are 9 T cell receptor beta chains from one specimen sequenced in a study of blood T cell repertoires in COVID-19. Generated by immunoSEQ multiplex PCR, the TCRdb table keeps only in-frame clones and is missing some. Here the sample spans some 94,000 clones, around nine tenths being singletons. Specimen: peripheral blood. These receptors originate from a woman aged 60 to 75 with COVID-19, enrolled during active disease.

The chain couples TRBV19 to TRBJ2-1; TRBD1 matches 8 bases. The V gene's germline CDR1 is LNHDA and CDR2 SQIVND (reference sequence). Unmatched junction bases numbered 7, after V lost 3 bases and J lost 6 bases. CDR3 length: 15 residues. CDR3 region: CASSIRQGMGNEQFF. CDR3 DNA sequence: TGTGCCAGTAGTATCCGACAGGGGATGGGCAATGAGCAGTTCTTC.

Only one count was recorded for this clone. The chain employs TRBV4-2 and TRBJ2-5; TRBD2 matches 7 bases. In germline, CDR1 is LGHNA, CDR2 YNFKEQ. The CDR3 runs 16 residues. The V and J ends lost 2 bases and 2 bases, in that order; junction bases with no gene match: 8. The CDR3 region has the DNA TGTGCCAGCAGCCAATCATCCCAGCGGGGTCAAGAGACCCAGTACTTC. This gives the protein CASSQSSQRGQETQYF.

This chain joins TRBV19 and TRBJ1-2; the D gene is possibly TRBD1 (6 bases). Germline V CDR1 and CDR2: LNHDA, SQIVND (reference sequence). Trimming cost V 7 bases and J 1 base, with 13 bases left between them. This CDR3 contains 14 residues. CDR3 DNA: TGTGCCAGTAATAACTTGGACAGTAACTATGGCTACACCTTC. It specifies CASNNLDSNYGYTF.

This chain joins TRBV9 and TRBJ2-5; perhaps TRBD2 as D (5 bases). Germline V gives CDR1 SGDLS, CDR2 YYNGEE. V lost 1 base and J 1 base, leaving 11 bases between the germline ends. The CDR3 length is 15 residues. The CDR3 here is CASSVTTSGQETQYF. Here the CDR3 DNA reads TGTGCCAGCAGCGTAACTACCAGCGGCCAAGAGACCCAGTACTTC.

V gene TRBV7-3 combines with J gene TRBJ2-7; D is unresolved. The germline V gene has CDR1 SGHTA and CDR2 FQGTGA. The CDR3 consists of 13 residues. V dropped 1 base and J dropped 6 bases, with 10 bases sitting between them. The CDR3 loop is CASSLMSPGEQYF. Written as DNA, the CDR3 is TGTGCCAGCAGCTTAATGTCCCCGGGCGAGCAGTACTTC.

The chain recombines TRBV29-1 with TRBJ1-1, with a weak D call TRBD1 (6 bases). CDR1 is SQVTM and CDR2 is ANQGSEA in the germline V gene. Trimming took 7 bases from V and 1 from J, leaving 13 bases between them. CDR3 length: 13 amino acids. The chain's CDR3 is CSARGGSNTEAFF. The CDR3, as DNA: TGCAGCGCAAGGGGGGGGTCGAACACTGAAGCTTTCTTT. The variable domain in full, with the rest retrieved from reference TRBV29-1 and TRBJ1-1, is SAVISQKPSRDICQRGTSLTIQCQVDSQVTMMFWYRQQPGQSLTLIATANQGSEATYESGFVIDKFPISRPNLTFSTLTVSNMSPEDSSIYLCSARGGSNTEAFFGQGTRLTVV.

A word on this clone: At one boundary the junction diverges from the germline segment, which might be a read error. The V call is TRBV15, the J call TRBJ1-5, with 8 bases lining up with TRBD1. Germline V gives CDR1 LNHNV, CDR2 YYDKDF (reference sequence). The CDR3 is 16 residues long. The CDR3 nucleotides are TGTGTCACCAGCAGAGATAGGGCAGGGGGCTATCAGCCCCAGCATTTT. Amino acids: CVTSRDRAGGYQPQHF.

The chain employs TRBV5-6 and TRBJ1-1, with 7 nucleotides matching TRBD1. V lost 5 bases to trimming and J lost 3 bases; unmatched junction nucleotides: 4. The CDR3 has 13 amino acids. The germline V gene encodes CDR1 SGHDT and CDR2 YYEEEE. In DNA form, the CDR3 reads TGTGCCAGCAGGCGGGACAGCTACACTGAAGCTTTCTTT. Translation: CASRRDSYTEAFF. The entire variable domain, with the rest obtained from reference TRBV5-6 and TRBJ1-1, is as follows: DAGVTQSPTHLIKTRGQQVTLRCSPKSGHDTVSWYQQALGQGPQFIFQYYEEEERQRGNFPDRFSGHQFPNYSSELNVNALLLGDSALYLCASRRDSYTEAFFGQGTRLTVV.

This clone was found once. The chain has TRBV10-3 and TRBJ1-6; D remains ambiguous. Between the trimmed V and J ends, which lost 9 bases and 9 bases, there was a span of 15 bases. CDR3 length: 13 residues. Germline V gene data show CDR1 as ENHRY and CDR2 as SYGVKD. CDR3 residues: CAISGPNTSPLHF. The CDR3 DNA sequence: TGTGCCATTTCAGGTCCCAACACTTCACCCCTCCACTTT.